Sequencing of this T cell receptor (beta chain) was carried out in a study of shared clonotypes between healthy human individuals. Naive CD8 cells comprised CD45RO-negative, CCR7-positively selected cells, excluding terminally differentiated effector memory CD45RA+ cells. The material for each subset, its genomic DNA, was split evenly across several immunoSEQ plates. The method was immunoSEQ multiplex PCR; TCRdb's version includes in-frame clones alone and lacks a portion of them. Seen here are about 2.2 million clones, approximately 92% observed once, and the top ten hold around 1.8%. Details on this clone: Its target is unknown.

This CDR3 is 15 amino acids long. Per germline, CDR1 SEHNR and CDR2 FQNEAQ (reference sequence). The V gene lost 8 bases and the J gene lost 4 bases, with 19 bases spanning the gap. Broader study findings: Specimens sampled were limited to blood, with tissue repertoires likely differing.

Input material: naive CD8+ T cells from PBMCs. This chain joins TRBV7-9 and TRBJ2-3; D perhaps matches TRBD2 (6 bases). The clonotype originates from a man aged 18 to 30 in good health. Some clones in this sample may be carry-over from other donors' samples. CDR3 protein: CASGRSGPVADTQYF. Written as DNA, the CDR3 is TGTGCCAGCGGGAGGAGCGGTCCCGTGGCAGATACGCAGTATTTT.